The rows below give T cell receptor beta chains drawn from one sample of a study of blood T cells in healthy people across ages. MiXCR was run by TCRdb on the 5' RACE reads, yielding one entry per CDR3 protein. The profile shows some 890,000 distinct CDR3 sequences, roughly 29% of them singletons. The sample also formed part of further work on T cells of mothers and their children.

The specimen was blood. The origin of the receptors is a woman in her thirties or forties in good health. Each CDR3 is given with its conserved first and last residue. Each record gives: D gene, CDR3 length, clone size, J gene, V gene, CDR3 DNA, CDR3 protein. D genes are given only for firm matches. Size is stated for part of the rows, as once, few or many counts, or as a class when the clone is expanded.

D gene: TRBD2; CDR3 length: 15; clone size: .; J gene: TRBJ2-1; V gene: TRBV6-1; CDR3 DNA: TGTGCCAGCAGTGAAACTAGCGGGGATTACAATGAGCAGTTCTTC; CDR3 protein: CASSETSGDYNEQFF
D gene: TRBD2; CDR3 length: 11; clone size: .; J gene: TRBJ2-1; V gene: TRBV29-1; CDR3 DNA: TGCAGCGTCGGACTAGCGGGGAGTCAGTTCTTC; CDR3 protein: CSVGLAGSQFF
D gene: TRBD1; CDR3 length: 15; clone size: few; J gene: TRBJ1-2; V gene: TRBV28; CDR3 DNA: TGTACCAGCAGTGGAGACAGGGTTCGTCAGTATGGCTACACCTTC; CDR3 protein: CTSSGDRVRQYGYTF
D gene: .; CDR3 length: 15; clone size: many; J gene: TRBJ1-2; V gene: TRBV12-3/TRBV12-4; CDR3 DNA: TGTGCCAGCATCCTCAGAGGGGCAAGTAACTATGGCTACACCTTC; CDR3 protein: CASILRGASNYGYTF
D gene: TRBD1; CDR3 length: 14; clone size: .; J gene: TRBJ2-7; V gene: TRBV7-2; CDR3 DNA: TGTGCCAGCAGCGCCGGGACAGGGGTGAACGAGCAGTACTTC; CDR3 protein: CASSAGTGVNEQYF
D gene: .; CDR3 length: 14; clone size: .; J gene: TRBJ1-3; V gene: TRBV6-5; CDR3 DNA: TGTGCCAGCAGTTCCACAGGGTCTGGAAACACCATATGTTTT; CDR3 protein: CASSSTGSGNTICF
D gene: TRBD2; CDR3 length: 13; clone size: many; J gene: TRBJ2-5; V gene: TRBV4-1; CDR3 DNA: TGCGCCAGCAGGGGACTAGGAGAGGAGACCCAGTACTTC; CDR3 protein: CASRGLGEETQYF
D gene: .; CDR3 length: 14; clone size: many; J gene: TRBJ2-7; V gene: TRBV15; CDR3 DNA: TGTGCCACCAGCAGAGATCTGGGACTCTACGAGCAGTACTTC; CDR3 protein: CATSRDLGLYEQYF
D gene: .; CDR3 length: 15; clone size: .; J gene: TRBJ1-5; V gene: TRBV12-3/TRBV12-4; CDR3 DNA: TGTGCCAGCAGTCCACCAGGAAGGAGAAATCAGCCCCAGCATTTT; CDR3 protein: CASSPPGRRNQPQHF
D gene: .; CDR3 length: 14; clone size: .; J gene: TRBJ2-1; V gene: TRBV28; CDR3 DNA: TGTGCCAGCAGTTTATGGGCAGCCCAAGAGACCCAGTTCTTC; CDR3 protein: CASSLWAAQETQFF
D gene: .; CDR3 length: 13; clone size: few; J gene: TRBJ1-1; V gene: TRBV2; CDR3 DNA: TGTGCCACACAGGGACTCCTGAGCACTGAAGCTTTCTTT; CDR3 protein: CATQGLLSTEAFF
D gene: TRBD1; CDR3 length: 16; clone size: .; J gene: TRBJ1-1; V gene: TRBV24-1; CDR3 DNA: TGTGCCACCAGTGCCCCCCCCGGACAGGGGAACACTGAAGCTTTCTTT; CDR3 protein: CATSAPPGQGNTEAFF
D gene: TRBD1; CDR3 length: 14; clone size: many; J gene: TRBJ2-7; V gene: TRBV5-1; CDR3 DNA: TGCGCCAGCACCAACGGACAGGGCCCCGTCGAGCAGTACTTC; CDR3 protein: CASTNGQGPVEQYF
D gene: TRBD1; CDR3 length: 13; clone size: few; J gene: TRBJ1-6; V gene: TRBV30; CDR3 DNA: TGTGCCTGGGAGACAGGGGGGAATTCACCCCTCCACTTT; CDR3 protein: CAWETGGNSPLHF
D gene: .; CDR3 length: 14; clone size: .; J gene: TRBJ1-2; V gene: TRBV12-3/TRBV12-4; CDR3 DNA: TGTGCCAGCAGTTTAATGGGGGGCCGGCATGGCTACATCTTC; CDR3 protein: CASSLMGGRHGYIF
D gene: TRBD1; CDR3 length: 15; clone size: few; J gene: TRBJ1-2; V gene: TRBV7-9; CDR3 DNA: TGTGCCAGCAGCTTTCGGGACAGACCACTCTATGGCTACACCTTC; CDR3 protein: CASSFRDRPLYGYTF
D gene: .; CDR3 length: 13; clone size: .; J gene: TRBJ1-2; V gene: TRBV28; CDR3 DNA: TGTGCCAGCAGAGAACAGGGTAGCTATGGCTACACCTTC; CDR3 protein: CASREQGSYGYTF
D gene: TRBD1; CDR3 length: 17; clone size: few; J gene: TRBJ1-2; V gene: TRBV7-2; CDR3 DNA: TGTGCCAGCAGCCCTCGGACAGGGGGCGAGGCTAACTATGGCTACACCTTC; CDR3 protein: CASSPRTGGEANYGYTF
D gene: .; CDR3 length: 13; clone size: many; J gene: TRBJ1-2; V gene: TRBV10-3; CDR3 DNA: TGTGCCAGCAACAGGGAAAATGACTATGGCTACACCTTC; CDR3 protein: CASNRENDYGYTF